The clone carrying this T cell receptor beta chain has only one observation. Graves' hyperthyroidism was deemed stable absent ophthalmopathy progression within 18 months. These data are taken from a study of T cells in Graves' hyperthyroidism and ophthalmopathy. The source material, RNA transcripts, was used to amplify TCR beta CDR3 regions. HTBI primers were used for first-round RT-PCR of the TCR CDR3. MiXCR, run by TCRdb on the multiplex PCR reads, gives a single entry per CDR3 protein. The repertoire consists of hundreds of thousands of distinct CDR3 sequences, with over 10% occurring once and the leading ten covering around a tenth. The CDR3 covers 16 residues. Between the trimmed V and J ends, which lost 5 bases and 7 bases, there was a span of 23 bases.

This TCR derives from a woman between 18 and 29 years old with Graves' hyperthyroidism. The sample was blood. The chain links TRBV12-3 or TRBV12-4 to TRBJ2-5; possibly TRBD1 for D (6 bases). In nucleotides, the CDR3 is TGTGCCAGCAGTCGCACGACAGGAGTAGCTGGTGCGACCCAGTACTTC. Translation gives CASSRTTGVAGATQYF.